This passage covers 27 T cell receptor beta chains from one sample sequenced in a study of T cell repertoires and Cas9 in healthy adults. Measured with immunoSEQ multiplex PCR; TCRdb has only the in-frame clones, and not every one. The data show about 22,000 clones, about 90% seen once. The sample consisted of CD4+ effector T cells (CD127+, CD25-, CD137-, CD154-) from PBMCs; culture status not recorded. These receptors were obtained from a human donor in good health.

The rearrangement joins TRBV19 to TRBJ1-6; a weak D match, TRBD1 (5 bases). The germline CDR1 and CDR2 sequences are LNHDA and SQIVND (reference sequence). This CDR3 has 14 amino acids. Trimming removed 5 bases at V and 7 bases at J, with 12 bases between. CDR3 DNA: TGTGCCAGTAGTTCCGGGACGTACAATTCACCCCTCCACTTT. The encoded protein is CASSSGTYNSPLHF.

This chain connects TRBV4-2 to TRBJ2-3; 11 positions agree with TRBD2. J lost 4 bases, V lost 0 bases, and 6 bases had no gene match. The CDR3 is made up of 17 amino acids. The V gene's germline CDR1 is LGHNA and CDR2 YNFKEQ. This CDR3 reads CASSQEGKLAGADTQYF. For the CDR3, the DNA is TGTGCCAGCAGCCAAGAGGGGAAACTAGCGGGAGCAGATACGCAGTATTTT.

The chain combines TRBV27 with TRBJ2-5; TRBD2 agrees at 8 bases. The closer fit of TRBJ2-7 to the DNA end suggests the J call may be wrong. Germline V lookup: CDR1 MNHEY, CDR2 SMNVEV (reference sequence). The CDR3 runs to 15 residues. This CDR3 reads CASSLRGGLGYEQYF. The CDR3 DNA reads TGTGCCAGCAGTCTTCGGGGGGGTTTGGGCTACGAGCAGTACTTC.

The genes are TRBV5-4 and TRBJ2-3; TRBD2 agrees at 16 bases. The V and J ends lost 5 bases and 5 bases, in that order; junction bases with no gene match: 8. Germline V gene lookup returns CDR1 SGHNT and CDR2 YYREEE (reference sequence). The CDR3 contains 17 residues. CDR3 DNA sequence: TGTGCCAGCAGACCCGGGACTAGCGGGAGGGGACTAGATACGCAGTATTTT. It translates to CASRPGTSGRGLDTQYF.

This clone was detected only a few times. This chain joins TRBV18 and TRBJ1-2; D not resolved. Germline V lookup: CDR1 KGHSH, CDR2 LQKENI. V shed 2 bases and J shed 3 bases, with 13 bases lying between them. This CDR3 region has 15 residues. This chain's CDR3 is CASSPGRLADYGYTF. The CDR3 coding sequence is TGTGCCAGCTCACCAGGGAGACTCGCCGACTATGGCTACACCTTC.

The chain's CDR3 is CASSSGVPSTGELFF. The CDR3 DNA reads as TGTGCCAGCAGCTCGGGGGTGCCCAGCACCGGGGAGCTGTTTTTT. J is TRBJ2-2 and V is TRBV9, with D tentatively TRBD2 (6 bases). The CDR3 runs 15 residues. Per the germline V gene, CDR1 is SGDLS and CDR2 is YYNGEE. V lost 4 bases and J 4 bases, leaving 14 bases between the germline ends.

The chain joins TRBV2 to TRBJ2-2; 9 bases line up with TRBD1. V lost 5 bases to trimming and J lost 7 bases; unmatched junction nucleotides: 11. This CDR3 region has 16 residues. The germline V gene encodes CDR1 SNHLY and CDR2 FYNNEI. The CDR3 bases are TGTGCCAGCAGTCCCCCCGGAAACAGGGGGCACGGGGAGCTGTTTTTT. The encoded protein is CASSPPGNRGHGELFF.

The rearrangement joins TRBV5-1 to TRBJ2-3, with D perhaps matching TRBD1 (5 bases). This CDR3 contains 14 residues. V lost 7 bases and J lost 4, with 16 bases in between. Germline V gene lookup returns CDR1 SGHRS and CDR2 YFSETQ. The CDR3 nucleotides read TGCGCCAGCGGCTCCAGTCAAGGGGCAGATACGCAGTATTTT. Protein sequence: CASGSSQGADTQYF.

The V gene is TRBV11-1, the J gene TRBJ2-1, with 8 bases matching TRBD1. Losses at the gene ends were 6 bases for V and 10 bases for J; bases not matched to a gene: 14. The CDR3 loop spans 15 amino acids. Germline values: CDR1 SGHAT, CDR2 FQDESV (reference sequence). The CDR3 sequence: CASSTGGNPAFEQFF. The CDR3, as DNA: TGTGCCAGCAGTACAGGGGGTAACCCAGCCTTCGAGCAGTTCTTC.

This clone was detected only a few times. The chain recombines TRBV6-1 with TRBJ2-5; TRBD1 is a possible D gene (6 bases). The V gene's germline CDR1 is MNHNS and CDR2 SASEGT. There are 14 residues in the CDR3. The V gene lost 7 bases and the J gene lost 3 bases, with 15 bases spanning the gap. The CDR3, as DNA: TGTGCCAGCACCCGTCCACAGGGTAAAGAGACCCAGTACTTC. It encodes CASTRPQGKETQYF.

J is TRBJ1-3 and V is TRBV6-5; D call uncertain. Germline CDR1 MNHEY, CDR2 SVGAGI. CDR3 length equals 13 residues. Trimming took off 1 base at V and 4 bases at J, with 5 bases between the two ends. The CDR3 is CASSYYTGNTIYF. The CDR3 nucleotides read TGTGCCAGCAGTTACTACACAGGAAACACCATATATTTT.

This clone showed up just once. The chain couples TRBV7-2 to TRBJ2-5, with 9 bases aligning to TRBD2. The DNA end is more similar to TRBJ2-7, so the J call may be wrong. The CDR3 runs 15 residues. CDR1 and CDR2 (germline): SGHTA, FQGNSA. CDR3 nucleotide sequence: TGTGCCAGCAGCTTAGCCGGCGGGAGGGCCTACGAGCAGTACTTC. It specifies CASSLAGGRAYEQYF.

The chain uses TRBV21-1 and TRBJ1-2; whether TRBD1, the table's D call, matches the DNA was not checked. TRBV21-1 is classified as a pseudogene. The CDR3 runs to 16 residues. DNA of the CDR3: TGTGCCAGCAGCCGCCGGGACACCGCACCCAACTATGGCTACACCTTC. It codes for CASSRRDTAPNYGYTF.

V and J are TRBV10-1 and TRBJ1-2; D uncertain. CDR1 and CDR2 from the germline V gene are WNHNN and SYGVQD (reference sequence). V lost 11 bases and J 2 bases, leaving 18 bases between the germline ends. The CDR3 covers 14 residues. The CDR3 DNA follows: TGCGCCCCTCGCACCCCGGTGGCAAACTATGGCTACACCTTC. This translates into CAPRTPVANYGYTF.

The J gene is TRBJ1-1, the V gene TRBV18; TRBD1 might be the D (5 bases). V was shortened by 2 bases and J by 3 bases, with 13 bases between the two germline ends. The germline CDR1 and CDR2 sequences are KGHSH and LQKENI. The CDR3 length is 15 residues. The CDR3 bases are TGTGCCAGCTCACCAAGGCAGCGGGGGGACACTGAAGCTTTCTTT. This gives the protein CASSPRQRGDTEAFF.

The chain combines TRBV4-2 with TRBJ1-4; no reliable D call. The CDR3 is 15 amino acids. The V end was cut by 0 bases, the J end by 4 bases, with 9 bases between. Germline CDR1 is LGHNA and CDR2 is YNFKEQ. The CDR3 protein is CASSQDPPLNEKLFF. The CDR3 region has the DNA TGTGCCAGCAGCCAAGATCCCCCCCTTAATGAAAAACTGTTTTTT.

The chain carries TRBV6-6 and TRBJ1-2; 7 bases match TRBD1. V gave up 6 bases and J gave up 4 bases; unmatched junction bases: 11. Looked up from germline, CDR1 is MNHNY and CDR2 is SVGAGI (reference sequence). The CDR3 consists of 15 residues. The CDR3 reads CASSPQTGFGYGYTF. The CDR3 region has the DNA TGTGCCAGCAGCCCCCAGACAGGGTTTGGCTATGGCTACACCTTC.

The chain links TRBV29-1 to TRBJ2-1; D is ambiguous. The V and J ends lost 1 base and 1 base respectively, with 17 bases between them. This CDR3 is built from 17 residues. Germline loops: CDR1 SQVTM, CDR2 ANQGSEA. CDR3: CSVEGLSEQQSYNEQFF. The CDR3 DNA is TGCAGCGTTGAAGGCCTTTCGGAGCAACAATCCTACAATGAGCAGTTCTTC.

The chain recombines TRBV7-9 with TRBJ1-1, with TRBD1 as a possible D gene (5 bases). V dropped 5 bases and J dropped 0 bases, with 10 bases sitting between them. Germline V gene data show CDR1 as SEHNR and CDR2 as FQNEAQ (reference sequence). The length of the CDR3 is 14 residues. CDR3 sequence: CASSRQPMNTEAFF. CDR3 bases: TGTGCCAGCAGCCGACAGCCCATGAACACTGAAGCTTTCTTT.

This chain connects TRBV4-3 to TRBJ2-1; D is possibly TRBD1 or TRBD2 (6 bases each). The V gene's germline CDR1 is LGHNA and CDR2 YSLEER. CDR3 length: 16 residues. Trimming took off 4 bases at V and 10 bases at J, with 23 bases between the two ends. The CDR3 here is CASSPGRGEPFGEQFF. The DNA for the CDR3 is TGCGCCAGCAGCCCCGGTAGGGGGGAGCCATTCGGGGAGCAGTTCTTC.

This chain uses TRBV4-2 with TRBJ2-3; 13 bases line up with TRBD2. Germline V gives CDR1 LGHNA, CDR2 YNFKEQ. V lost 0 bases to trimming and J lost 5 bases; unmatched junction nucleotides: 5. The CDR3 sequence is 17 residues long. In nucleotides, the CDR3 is TGTGCCAGCAGCCAAGAAGGGACTAGCGGGGTCGGAGATACGCAGTATTTT. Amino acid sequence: CASSQEGTSGVGDTQYF.

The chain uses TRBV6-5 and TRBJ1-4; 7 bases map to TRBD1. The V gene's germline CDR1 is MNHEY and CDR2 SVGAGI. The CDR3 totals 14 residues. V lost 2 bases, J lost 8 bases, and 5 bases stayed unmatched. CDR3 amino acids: CASSYIGGAEKLFF. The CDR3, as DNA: TGTGCCAGCAGTTACATAGGGGGCGCGGAAAAACTGTTTTTT.

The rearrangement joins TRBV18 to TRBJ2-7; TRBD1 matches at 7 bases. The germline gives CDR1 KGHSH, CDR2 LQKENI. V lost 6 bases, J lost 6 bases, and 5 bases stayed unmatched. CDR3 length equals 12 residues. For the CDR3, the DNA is TGTGCCAGCTCCGGACAGGCGACCGAGCAGTACTTC. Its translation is CASSGQATEQYF.

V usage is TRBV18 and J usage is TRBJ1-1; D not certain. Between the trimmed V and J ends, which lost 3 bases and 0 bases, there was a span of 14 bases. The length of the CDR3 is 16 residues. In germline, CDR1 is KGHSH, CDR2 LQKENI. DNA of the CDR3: TGTGCCAGCTCACCGGCCGCCGGGAGGGTGAACACTGAAGCTTTCTTT. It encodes CASSPAAGRVNTEAFF.

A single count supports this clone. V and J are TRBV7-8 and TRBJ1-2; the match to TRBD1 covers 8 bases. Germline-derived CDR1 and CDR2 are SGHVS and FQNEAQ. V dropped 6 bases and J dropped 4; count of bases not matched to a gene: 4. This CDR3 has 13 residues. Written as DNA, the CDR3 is TGTGCCAGCAGACCCGGGACAGGCTATGGCTACACCTTC. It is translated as CASRPGTGYGYTF.

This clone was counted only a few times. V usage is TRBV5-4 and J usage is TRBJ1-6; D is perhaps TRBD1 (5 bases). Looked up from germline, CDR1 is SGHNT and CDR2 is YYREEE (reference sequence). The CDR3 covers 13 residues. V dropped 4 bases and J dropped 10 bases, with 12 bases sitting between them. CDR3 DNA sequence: TGTGCCAGCAGCCGCTTGGGGGACTCACCCCTCCACTTT. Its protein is CASSRLGDSPLHF.

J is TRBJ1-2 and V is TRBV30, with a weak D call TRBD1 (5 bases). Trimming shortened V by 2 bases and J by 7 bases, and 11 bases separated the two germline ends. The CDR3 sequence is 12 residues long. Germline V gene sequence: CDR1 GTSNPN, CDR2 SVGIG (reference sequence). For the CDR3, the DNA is TGTGCCTGGAGTCTGGACAAAGGTGGCTACACCTTC. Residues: CAWSLDKGGYTF. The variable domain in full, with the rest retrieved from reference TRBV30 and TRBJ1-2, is SQTIHQWPATLVQPVGSPLSLECTVEGTSNPNLYWYRQAAGRGLQLLFYSVGIGQISSEVPQNLSASRPQDRQFILSSKKLLLSDSGFYLCAWSLDKGGYTFGSGTRLTVV.